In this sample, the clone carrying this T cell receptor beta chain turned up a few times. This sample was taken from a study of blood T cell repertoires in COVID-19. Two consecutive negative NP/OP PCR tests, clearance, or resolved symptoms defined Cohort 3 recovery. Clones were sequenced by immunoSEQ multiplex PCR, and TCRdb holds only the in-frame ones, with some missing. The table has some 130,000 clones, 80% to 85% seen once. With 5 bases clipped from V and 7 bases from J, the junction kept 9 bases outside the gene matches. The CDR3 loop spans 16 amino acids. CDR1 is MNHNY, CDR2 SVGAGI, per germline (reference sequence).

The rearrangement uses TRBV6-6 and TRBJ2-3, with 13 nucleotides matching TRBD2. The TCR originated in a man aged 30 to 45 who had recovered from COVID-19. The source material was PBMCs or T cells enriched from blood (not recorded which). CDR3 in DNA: TGTGCCAGCAGTCGACTAGCGGGAGGCGGAGGGAATACGCAGTATTTT. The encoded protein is CASSRLAGGGGNTQYF.